These T cell receptor beta chains were read from a single sample in a study of graft-versus-host responses after intestinal transplantation. Some clones are missing from TCRdb's copy, which holds only in-frame ones; the method was immunoSEQ multiplex PCR. Of 100,000 to 110,000 clones detected, roughly 87% appear once; the ten largest clones hold more than 0.75%. No antigen is known for these receptors. The sequences come from unstimulated CD4+ T cells sorted from spleen or lymph node cells, collected before transplant. Source of these receptors: a human donor who was the organ donor for an intestinal transplant. Both conserved end residues are part of each CDR3. The D gene is left open where the match is weak. The size entry is marked missing in some rows and otherwise reads once, few, many or a size class.

D: NA; size: NA; V: TRBV4-1; J: TRBJ1-2; DNA: TGCGCCAGCAGCCAGGTCTCACAGAATCTCAACTATGGCTACACCTTC; CDR3: CASSQVSQNLNYGYTF
D: NA; size: few; V: TRBV10-3; J: TRBJ1-6; DNA: TGTGCCATCAGTGACGGTGGAGGTCTCGTTGGTTCACCCCTCCACTTT; CDR3: CAISDGGGLVGSPLHF
D: NA; size: NA; V: TRBV29-1; J: TRBJ1-3; DNA: TGCAGCGTTGGAACAGGTGGCTCTGGAAACACCATATATTTT; CDR3: CSVGTGGSGNTIYF
D: TRBD2; size: NA; V: TRBV5-1; J: TRBJ2-1; DNA: TGCGCCAGCAGCTCCCAGCGGGGGGGCACGAATGAGCAGTTCTTC; CDR3: CASSSQRGGTNEQFF
D: NA; size: NA; V: TRBV6-1; J: TRBJ2-2; DNA: TGTGCCAGCCGGGCGGTGGCGGAGGCGGCGGGGGAGCTGTTTTTT; CDR3: CASRAVAEAAGELFF
D: TRBD1; size: NA; V: TRBV5-1; J: TRBJ1-1; DNA: TGCGCCAGCAGCCTAATCAGACAGGGGTTGGAGGCTTTCTTT; CDR3: CASSLIRQGLEAFF
D: NA; size: NA; V: TRBV27; J: TRBJ1-1; DNA: TGTGCCAGCAGTTTTAAGGGGGAAGCTTTCTTT; CDR3: CASSFKGEAFF
D: NA; size: once; V: TRBV11-2; J: TRBJ1-4; DNA: TGTGCCAGCAGCTCCACCTATCGGGGTTGGGAAAAACTGTTTTTT; CDR3: CASSSTYRGWEKLFF
D: TRBD1; size: NA; V: TRBV7-8; J: TRBJ1-5; DNA: TGTGCCAGCAGCTTCCAGGGGGTAAATCAGCCCCAGCATTTT; CDR3: CASSFQGVNQPQHF
D: NA; size: NA; V: TRBV5-1; J: TRBJ2-2; DNA: TGCGCCAGCAGCTTGGATGGGACAACGAACACCGGGGAGCTGTTTTTT; CDR3: CASSLDGTTNTGELFF
D: NA; size: NA; V: TRBV6-5; J: TRBJ1-6; DNA: TGTGCCAGCACCCCCTCCGGCAGGGTGAGATCACCCCTCCACTTT; CDR3: CASTPSGRVRSPLHF
D: NA; size: NA; V: TRBV29-1; J: TRBJ1-2; DNA: TGCAGCGTTGATCACATCAGCTATGGCTACACCTTC; CDR3: CSVDHISYGYTF
D: NA; size: NA; V: TRBV9; J: TRBJ2-5; DNA: TGTGCCAGCAGCGTAGATGTACGGAGTGAGCAGTACTTC; CDR3: CASSVDVRSEQYF
D: NA; size: NA; V: TRBV18; J: TRBJ2-7; DNA: TGTGCCAGCTCACCAAGGTCCCTAGAGCAGTACTTC; CDR3: CASSPRSLEQYF
D: NA; size: NA; V: TRBV18; J: TRBJ2-4; DNA: TGTGCCAGCTCACCGAGTTTAAACATTCAGTACTTC; CDR3: CASSPSLNIQYF
D: NA; size: NA; V: TRBV19; J: TRBJ1-2; DNA: TGTGCCAGCTCGGGGCAGGGGCAAGGCTACACCTTC; CDR3: CASSGQGQGYTF
D: NA; size: NA; V: TRBV4-2; J: TRBJ2-5; DNA: TGTGCCAGCAGCCAAGAGGAGGGGAGCAAGACCCAGTACTTC; CDR3: CASSQEEGSKTQYF
D: TRBD2; size: NA; V: TRBV2; J: TRBJ2-2; DNA: TGTGCCAGCAGTGTGAGGGGAGGGACCGGGGAGCTGTTTTTT; CDR3: CASSVRGGTGELFF
D: NA; size: NA; V: TRBV5-4; J: TRBJ1-1; DNA: TGTGCCAGCAGCTTGGCAGAGGTTCGGAACACTGAAGCTTTCTTT; CDR3: CASSLAEVRNTEAFF
D: NA; size: NA; V: TRBV6-1; J: TRBJ1-4; DNA: TGTGCCAGCAATTTAGGGGGGGGCAGGGAAAAACTGTTTTTT; CDR3: CASNLGGGREKLFF
D: NA; size: NA; V: TRBV25-1; J: TRBJ1-2; DNA: TGTGCCAGCAATTCGGGGGCCGGGTATGGCTACACCTTC; CDR3: CASNSGAGYGYTF
D: TRBD1; size: NA; V: TRBV11-2; J: TRBJ1-4; DNA: TGTGCCAGCAGGAAAGGACAGGGGCAAAATGAAAAACTGTTTTTT; CDR3: CASRKGQGQNEKLFF
D: NA; size: few; V: TRBV7-6; J: TRBJ2-2; DNA: TGTGCCAGCAGCCCCTGGGGGTTCACCGGGGAGCTGTTTTTT; CDR3: CASSPWGFTGELFF
D: NA; size: NA; V: TRBV5-6; J: TRBJ2-5; DNA: TGTGCCAGCTCTGAGTACCAAGAGACCCAGTACTTC; CDR3: CASSEYQETQYF
D: NA; size: once; V: TRBV2; J: TRBJ1-2; DNA: TGTGCCAGCACCAGGGACTATGGCTACACCTTC; CDR3: CASTRDYGYTF
D: NA; size: NA; V: TRBV4-1; J: TRBJ2-7; DNA: TGCGCCAGCAGCCCCCAGTCCGAGGGGGCCTACGAGCAGTACTTC; CDR3: CASSPQSEGAYEQYF
D: NA; size: NA; V: TRBV5-1; J: TRBJ1-2; DNA: TGCGCCAGTCGGGAGTTTACATCCTGGGACTATGGCTACACCTTC; CDR3: CASREFTSWDYGYTF
D: NA; size: NA; V: TRBV2; J: TRBJ1-6; DNA: TGTGCCAGCCAGCCTCCACTCCACTTT; CDR3: CASQPPLHF
D: NA; size: NA; V: TRBV5-1; J: TRBJ1-2; DNA: TGCGCCAGCAGCTTGGTCTCTGGGTCGGGCTATGGCTACACCTTC; CDR3: CASSLVSGSGYGYTF
D: TRBD1; size: few; V: TRBV4-1; J: TRBJ1-2; DNA: TGCGCCAGCAGCCAGGGGACAGGGAATATTGGTGGCTACACCTTC; CDR3: CASSQGTGNIGGYTF
D: NA; size: NA; V: TRBV19; J: TRBJ2-3; DNA: TGTGCCAGTAGTATGCCAACCCAGCGCCGCACAGATACGCAGTATTTT; CDR3: CASSMPTQRRTDTQYF
D: NA; size: NA; V: TRBV10-3; J: TRBJ2-1; DNA: TGTGCCATCAGGACAGGGGGACTAGCGCACAATGAGCAGTTCTTC; CDR3: CAIRTGGLAHNEQFF
D: TRBD2; size: NA; V: TRBV28; J: TRBJ2-7; DNA: TGTGCCAGCAGTCCCCCCGGGTTAGCGGGGGGGTGGGAGCAGTACTTC; CDR3: CASSPPGLAGGWEQYF
D: NA; size: NA; V: TRBV6-5; J: TRBJ2-7; DNA: TGTGCCAGCAGTTTCACGACGGGCTACGAGCAGTACTTC; CDR3: CASSFTTGYEQYF
D: NA; size: NA; V: TRBV28; J: TRBJ1-1; DNA: TGTGCCAGCAGTTTCCCGGCCCGACCGGGCCCAAGAAGGACTGAAGCTTTCTTT; CDR3: CASSFPARPGPRRTEAFF
D: NA; size: NA; V: TRBV5-1; J: TRBJ2-5; DNA: TGCGCCAGCAGCTCGAGTGGAGGGGGGCAGGAGACCCAGTACTTC; CDR3: CASSSSGGGQETQYF
D: NA; size: NA; V: TRBV25-1; J: TRBJ1-1; DNA: TGTGCCACCATGGGAGCGGGAATGAACACTGAAGCTTTCTTT; CDR3: CATMGAGMNTEAFF
D: NA; size: NA; V: TRBV30; J: TRBJ1-1; DNA: TGTGCCTGGAGTGAACAAGGGGTCTTAACTGAAGCTTTCTTT; CDR3: CAWSEQGVLTEAFF
D: TRBD2; size: NA; V: TRBV30; J: TRBJ2-1; DNA: TGTGCCTGGAGTGTACCCCTTACCCGGGGGGGATCCTACAATGAGCAGTTCTTC; CDR3: CAWSVPLTRGGSYNEQFF
D: TRBD1; size: NA; V: TRBV18; J: TRBJ1-1; DNA: TGTGCCAGCTCACCACCGGGACAGGCGAAGAGTGAAGCTTTCTTT; CDR3: CASSPPGQAKSEAFF
D: NA; size: NA; V: TRBV7-3; J: TRBJ1-1; DNA: TGTGCCAGCAGCGCGAGGGGGAACACTGAAGCTTTCTTT; CDR3: CASSARGNTEAFF
D: NA; size: NA; V: TRBV18; J: TRBJ2-5; DNA: TGTGCCAGCTCACCCCAGGGGGAGACCCAGTACTTC; CDR3: CASSPQGETQYF
D: TRBD1; size: NA; V: TRBV5-4; J: TRBJ2-1; DNA: TGTGCCAGCAGCTTAAGAGGGACAGGGGACAATGAGCAGTTCTTC; CDR3: CASSLRGTGDNEQFF
D: NA; size: once; V: TRBV4-2; J: TRBJ2-1; DNA: TGTGCCAGCAGCCGAATGGACAGTTCGTGGGTCTTC; CDR3: CASSRMDSSWVF
D: NA; size: once; V: TRBV30; J: TRBJ1-1; DNA: TGTGCCTGGAGTGTTCAGGTTAACACTGAAGCTTTCTTT; CDR3: CAWSVQVNTEAFF
D: NA; size: NA; V: TRBV28; J: TRBJ2-7; DNA: TGTGCCAGCACCCCGAGGGGCGGGATTGTCTACGAGCAGTACTTC; CDR3: CASTPRGGIVYEQYF